This is a list of T cell receptor beta chains from one sample in a study of beta chain features in type 1 diabetes. Profiled with immunoSEQ multiplex PCR; TCRdb holds only in-frame clones, not every one. The sample carries hundreds of thousands of clones, 11% to 15% recorded once. Sequenced input: naive CD4+ T cells from blood. Receptors were obtained from a middle-aged woman in good health. CDR3s include the opening cysteine and the closing phenylalanine or tryptophan. A D gene is named only where the DNA matches it firmly. Where a row states a size, it is once, few, many or the class of an expanded clone; other rows omit it.

v_gene: TRBV29-1; d_gene: -; abundance: -; j_gene: TRBJ1-2; CDR3nt: TGCAGCGTTGATGGGGCCCACTCGGGTGGCTACACCTTC; CDR3aa: CSVDGAHSGGYTF
v_gene: TRBV9; d_gene: TRBD1; abundance: -; j_gene: TRBJ2-3; CDR3nt: TGTGCCAGCCGGACAGGGCATGGCACAGATACGCAGTATTTT; CDR3aa: CASRTGHGTDTQYF
v_gene: TRBV5-1; d_gene: TRBD2; abundance: few; j_gene: TRBJ2-7; CDR3nt: TGCGCCAGCAGCTTGGCCCTCTCGGGGGGCGAGCAGTACTTC; CDR3aa: CASSLALSGGEQYF
v_gene: TRBV2; d_gene: -; abundance: -; j_gene: TRBJ2-7; CDR3nt: TGTGCCAGCAGTGAAGGCGTAGTGGGGTCTCGGGGAGAGCAGTACTTC; CDR3aa: CASSEGVVGSRGEQYF
v_gene: TRBV10-1; d_gene: -; abundance: few; j_gene: TRBJ2-3; CDR3nt: TGCGCCAGCAGTGAAGGGACTTCTAGCACAGATACGCAGTATTTT; CDR3aa: CASSEGTSSTDTQYF
v_gene: TRBV7-8; d_gene: -; abundance: -; j_gene: TRBJ2-7; CDR3nt: TGTGCCAGCAGCCCCAGTCCGATTGGGGGCCGCTACGAGCAGTACTTC; CDR3aa: CASSPSPIGGRYEQYF
v_gene: TRBV2; d_gene: -; abundance: -; j_gene: TRBJ2-3; CDR3nt: TGTGCCAGCATGAGTAGCGCCACAGATACGCAGTATTTT; CDR3aa: CASMSSATDTQYF
v_gene: TRBV4-3; d_gene: TRBD2; abundance: few; j_gene: TRBJ2-3; CDR3nt: TGCGCCAGCAGCCGCCGACTAGCGGGGGGGACAGATACGCAGTATTTT; CDR3aa: CASSRRLAGGTDTQYF
v_gene: TRBV7-9; d_gene: TRBD1; abundance: -; j_gene: TRBJ2-1; CDR3nt: TGTGCCAGCAGCCCATTCGGGACAGGGGCCAATGAGCAGTTCTTC; CDR3aa: CASSPFGTGANEQFF
v_gene: TRBV7-9; d_gene: -; abundance: many; j_gene: TRBJ1-2; CDR3nt: TGTGCCAGCAGCTTCCTTGACAGCTCTAACTATGGCTACACCTTC; CDR3aa: CASSFLDSSNYGYTF
v_gene: TRBV5-4; d_gene: -; abundance: -; j_gene: TRBJ2-5; CDR3nt: TGTGCCAGCAGCTTGGCGCAGGGTCAAGAGACCCAGTACTTC; CDR3aa: CASSLAQGQETQYF
v_gene: TRBV5-6; d_gene: -; abundance: few; j_gene: TRBJ2-7; CDR3nt: TGTGCCAGCAGCCAAGGGGCCTACGAGCAGTACTTC; CDR3aa: CASSQGAYEQYF
v_gene: TRBV6-1; d_gene: -; abundance: -; j_gene: TRBJ2-1; CDR3nt: TGTGCCAGCAGTGAAGATCCCCGGACTCCCCCCAATGAGCAGTTCTTC; CDR3aa: CASSEDPRTPPNEQFF
v_gene: TRBV2; d_gene: -; abundance: -; j_gene: TRBJ1-5; CDR3nt: TGTGCCAGCAGCCTACGAAGTCGTGCGTATAGCAATCAGCCCCAGCATTTT; CDR3aa: CASSLRSRAYSNQPQHF
v_gene: TRBV27; d_gene: -; abundance: -; j_gene: TRBJ2-6; CDR3nt: TGTGCCAGCAGTTTATTGGGGAGGCCTGGGGCCAACGTCCTGACTTTC; CDR3aa: CASSLLGRPGANVLTF
v_gene: TRBV5-4; d_gene: TRBD1; abundance: few; j_gene: TRBJ2-7; CDR3nt: TGTGCCAGCAGCAGTGGACAGGGGGGCTACGAGCAGTACTTC; CDR3aa: CASSSGQGGYEQYF
v_gene: TRBV5-1; d_gene: TRBD1; abundance: -; j_gene: TRBJ1-1; CDR3nt: TGCGCCAGCACGACGGGACAGATGAACACTGAAGCTTTCTTT; CDR3aa: CASTTGQMNTEAFF
v_gene: TRBV28; d_gene: -; abundance: -; j_gene: TRBJ1-2; CDR3nt: TGTGCCAGCAGCCGCGGGGGACGTAACTATGGCTACACCTTC; CDR3aa: CASSRGGRNYGYTF
v_gene: TRBV14; d_gene: -; abundance: -; j_gene: TRBJ1-2; CDR3nt: TGTGCCAGCAGCCAAGCTGGGGGCGACAACTATGGCTACACCTTC; CDR3aa: CASSQAGGDNYGYTF
v_gene: TRBV29-1; d_gene: TRBD1; abundance: few; j_gene: TRBJ1-1; CDR3nt: TGCAGCGGGGGACAGGAGAACACTGAAGCTTTCTTT; CDR3aa: CSGGQENTEAFF
v_gene: TRBV10-2; d_gene: TRBD2; abundance: -; j_gene: TRBJ2-5; CDR3nt: TGCGCCAGCATGATAGCGGGGGGGTTCGGAGAGACCCAGTACTTC; CDR3aa: CASMIAGGFGETQYF
v_gene: TRBV10-1; d_gene: -; abundance: once; j_gene: TRBJ2-1; CDR3nt: TGCGCCAGCAGTGTAGCTCCAGTGCAGGGCCGGTTCTTC; CDR3aa: CASSVAPVQGRFF
v_gene: TRBV4-1; d_gene: TRBD2; abundance: -; j_gene: TRBJ2-7; CDR3nt: TGCGCCAGCAGCCAAGAATCCCTAGCGGGGGTCAACTCCTACGAGCAGTACTTC; CDR3aa: CASSQESLAGVNSYEQYF
v_gene: TRBV6-1; d_gene: -; abundance: few; j_gene: TRBJ2-7; CDR3nt: TGTGCCAGCAGTGAAAGTCGGTCCTACGAGCAGTACTTC; CDR3aa: CASSESRSYEQYF
v_gene: TRBV7-9; d_gene: -; abundance: -; j_gene: TRBJ1-1; CDR3nt: TGTGCCAGCATAAGAGGGGGACCTAGAAACTCGAACACTGAAGCTTTCTTT; CDR3aa: CASIRGGPRNSNTEAFF
v_gene: TRBV7-2; d_gene: -; abundance: -; j_gene: TRBJ2-3; CDR3nt: TGTGCCAGCATCCGGTGGGGGGGGCCCTCGGATACGCAGTATTTT; CDR3aa: CASIRWGGPSDTQYF
v_gene: TRBV2; d_gene: -; abundance: once; j_gene: TRBJ2-7; CDR3nt: TGTGCCAGTTCACCGACTTGGGAGCGATACTACGAGCAGTACTTC; CDR3aa: CASSPTWERYYEQYF
v_gene: TRBV6-5; d_gene: -; abundance: -; j_gene: TRBJ2-7; CDR3nt: TGTGCCGCATCAAGGGACAAGGTCTACGAGCAGTACTTC; CDR3aa: CAASRDKVYEQYF
v_gene: TRBV29-1; d_gene: TRBD1; abundance: -; j_gene: TRBJ2-5; CDR3nt: TGCAGCGTTACGACAGGGAGAGAGACCCAGTACTTC; CDR3aa: CSVTTGRETQYF
v_gene: TRBV2; d_gene: -; abundance: few; j_gene: TRBJ1-5; CDR3nt: TGTGCCAGCAGTGGGCGTAGTCGGGGTATTTTGGATCAGCCCCAGCATTTT; CDR3aa: CASSGRSRGILDQPQHF
v_gene: TRBV10-1; d_gene: -; abundance: few; j_gene: TRBJ1-4; CDR3nt: TGCGCCAGCAGTGAGTTGGGGCCGGAGCACGGTGAAAAACTGTTTTTT; CDR3aa: CASSELGPEHGEKLFF
v_gene: TRBV7-2; d_gene: -; abundance: -; j_gene: TRBJ2-3; CDR3nt: TGTGCCAGCAGCCGACAGCCGTCCTACACAGATACGCAGTATTTT; CDR3aa: CASSRQPSYTDTQYF
v_gene: TRBV4-3; d_gene: TRBD2; abundance: -; j_gene: TRBJ2-2; CDR3nt: TGCGCCAGCAGCCAAGAGGGACTAGCGGGATTGAACACCGGGGAGCTGTTTTTT; CDR3aa: CASSQEGLAGLNTGELFF
v_gene: TRBV4-3; d_gene: -; abundance: many; j_gene: TRBJ2-3; CDR3nt: TGCGCCAGCAGCCAAGGAGTAGTCGCCGCAGATACGCAGTATTTT; CDR3aa: CASSQGVVAADTQYF
v_gene: TRBV11-2; d_gene: -; abundance: -; j_gene: TRBJ2-7; CDR3nt: TGTGCCAGCAGCCTACTAGGGGGGGCCTCCTACGAGCAGTACTTC; CDR3aa: CASSLLGGASYEQYF
v_gene: TRBV25-1; d_gene: TRBD2; abundance: -; j_gene: TRBJ2-5; CDR3nt: TGTGCCAGCAGCGGGGGGAACTTGGGGACCCAGTACTTC; CDR3aa: CASSGGNLGTQYF
v_gene: TRBV19; d_gene: TRBD1; abundance: few; j_gene: TRBJ2-7; CDR3nt: TGTGCCAGTAGTACGACAGGGCACCCCTACGAGCAGTACTTC; CDR3aa: CASSTTGHPYEQYF
v_gene: TRBV27; d_gene: TRBD1; abundance: few; j_gene: TRBJ1-1; CDR3nt: TGTGCCAGCAGTTTATCCGGGACAGTGAACACTGAAGCTTTCTTT; CDR3aa: CASSLSGTVNTEAFF
v_gene: TRBV7-8; d_gene: -; abundance: few; j_gene: TRBJ1-2; CDR3nt: TGTGCCAGCAGCATACGGGGGGGCGCGGATGGCTACACCTTC; CDR3aa: CASSIRGGADGYTF
v_gene: TRBV18; d_gene: TRBD2; abundance: few; j_gene: TRBJ2-7; CDR3nt: TGTGCCAGCTCACCCCCCGGGAGGGGCAGCTACGAGCAGTACTTC; CDR3aa: CASSPPGRGSYEQYF